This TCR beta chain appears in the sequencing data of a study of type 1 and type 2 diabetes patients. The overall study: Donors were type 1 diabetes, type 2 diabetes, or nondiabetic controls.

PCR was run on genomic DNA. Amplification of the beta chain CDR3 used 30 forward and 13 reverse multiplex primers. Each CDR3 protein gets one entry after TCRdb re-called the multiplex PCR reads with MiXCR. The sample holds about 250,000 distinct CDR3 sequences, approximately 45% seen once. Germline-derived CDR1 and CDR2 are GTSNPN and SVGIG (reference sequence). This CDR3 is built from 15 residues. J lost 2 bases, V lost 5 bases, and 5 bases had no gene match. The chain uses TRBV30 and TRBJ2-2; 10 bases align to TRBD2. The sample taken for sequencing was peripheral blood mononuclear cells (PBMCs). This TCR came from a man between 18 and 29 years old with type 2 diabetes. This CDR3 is CAWRTSGFNTGELFF. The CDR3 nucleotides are TGTGCCTGGCGGACTAGCGGCTTCAACACCGGGGAGCTGTTTTTT.